This T cell receptor (beta chain) was found in a study of T cells in Graves' hyperthyroidism and ophthalmopathy. Note on this clonotype: Its specificity is not known.

There were TCR beta CDR3 regions amplified from RNA transcripts. HTBI primers were employed in a first-round RT-PCR of the TCR CDR3. TCRdb itself ran the multiplex PCR reads through MiXCR, one entry per CDR3 protein. The sample comprises a few hundred thousand distinct CDR3 sequences, 20% to 25% of which are singletons, and more than 60% rests with the top ten. Researchers barred patients who had uncontrolled infection, other autoimmune disease, pregnancy or lactation. CDR1 and CDR2 (germline): SQVTM, ANQGSEA. V was trimmed by 4 bases and J by 1 base, leaving 8 bases between them. The CDR3 is 12 amino acids. General study findings and limits: In the blood, most expanded thyroid clonotypes above 0.001 appeared as well.

The sequenced material came from blood. This sequence was found in a man aged 50 or older with Graves' hyperthyroidism. J is TRBJ2-7 and V is TRBV29-1, with no clear D. The DNA of the CDR3 is TGCAGCGTTGTTTCTGATTCCTACGAGCAGTACTTC. Residues: CSVVSDSYEQYF.